This T cell receptor (beta chain) was retrieved from a study of T cells in Graves' hyperthyroidism and ophthalmopathy. A few counts support this clonotype. Antigen unknown. The investigators amplified TCR beta CDR3 regions from RNA transcripts. First-round RT-PCR with HTBI primers amplified the TCR CDR3 region. TCRdb passed the multiplex PCR reads through MiXCR, listing each CDR3 protein once. This sample has about 640,000 distinct CDR3 sequences, with less than 25% found just once. General observations from the study: Before onset, by a median of around 6.1 months, the model predicted ophthalmopathy. In blood, most of the thyroid clonotypes expanded above 0.001 were also present.

Using roughly 9.4 ml of fresh peripheral blood, PBMCs were prepared. Source material: blood. The receptor's source is a man aged 25-45 years with Graves' ophthalmopathy.

Here the CDR3 DNA reads TGTGCCAGCAGCTTAGCTACTAGCGGAACGAACACCGGGGAGCTGTTTTTT. Encoded protein: CASSLATSGTNTGELFF. The chain employs TRBV7-8 and TRBJ2-2, with 8 bases identical to TRBD2. Germline-derived CDR1 and CDR2 are SGHVS and FQNEAQ. This CDR3 comprises 17 residues. After removal of 0 bases from V and 0 bases from J, the junction contained 3 bases not matched to a gene.